The 3 T cell receptor beta chains below come from one sample, sequenced in a study of patients and donors after allogeneic stem cell transplantation. Each CDR3 protein is one row after TCRdb ran MiXCR on the RT-PCR reads. The sample has some 880,000 distinct CDR3 sequences, roughly 18% seen once. Sequenced input: blood, either unsorted or a sorted T cell fraction (not recorded which). These receptors originate from a human donor who was either an allogeneic HSCT recipient or a stem cell or donor lymphocyte infusion donor (not recorded which). It is not recorded whose cells these are; they may come from a transplant donor.

V is TRBV4-3 and J is TRBJ1-1; 7 nucleotides align to TRBD1. V dropped 10 bases and J dropped 1; count of bases not matched to a gene: 3. This CDR3 is built from 12 residues. Germline V CDR1 and CDR2: LGHNA, YSLEER. In DNA form, the CDR3 reads TGCGCCACCAGGGGGGAGAACACTGAAGCTTTCTTT. Protein sequence: CATRGENTEAFF.

V usage is TRBV7-3 and J usage is TRBJ2-2; TRBD1 is a possible D gene (6 bases). Germline assignment: CDR1 SGHTA and CDR2 FQGTGA. The V end lost 5 bases, the J end lost 6 bases, and 19 bases lay between the germline ends. This CDR3 comprises 16 residues. The CDR3 sequence is CASSLHIGGVAGELFF. The CDR3 DNA sequence: TGTGCCAGCAGCCTTCACATAGGGGGAGTCGCCGGGGAGCTGTTTTTT.

This rearrangement joins TRBV29-1 to TRBJ1-5; D gene ambiguous. This CDR3 region has 13 residues. V was cut by 0 bases and J by 5 bases, with 8 bases left in between. The germline gives CDR1 SQVTM, CDR2 ANQGSEA. CDR3 residues: CSVEDNTDQPQHF. In DNA, the CDR3 is TGCAGCGTTGAAGATAATACAGATCAGCCCCAGCATTTT. The whole variable domain, filled in from reference TRBV29-1 and TRBJ1-5, reads SAVISQKPSRDICQRGTSLTIQCQVDSQVTMMFWYRQQPGQSLTLIATANQGSEATYESGFVIDKFPISRPNLTFSTLTVSNMSPEDSSIYLCSVEDNTDQPQHFGDGTRLSIL.